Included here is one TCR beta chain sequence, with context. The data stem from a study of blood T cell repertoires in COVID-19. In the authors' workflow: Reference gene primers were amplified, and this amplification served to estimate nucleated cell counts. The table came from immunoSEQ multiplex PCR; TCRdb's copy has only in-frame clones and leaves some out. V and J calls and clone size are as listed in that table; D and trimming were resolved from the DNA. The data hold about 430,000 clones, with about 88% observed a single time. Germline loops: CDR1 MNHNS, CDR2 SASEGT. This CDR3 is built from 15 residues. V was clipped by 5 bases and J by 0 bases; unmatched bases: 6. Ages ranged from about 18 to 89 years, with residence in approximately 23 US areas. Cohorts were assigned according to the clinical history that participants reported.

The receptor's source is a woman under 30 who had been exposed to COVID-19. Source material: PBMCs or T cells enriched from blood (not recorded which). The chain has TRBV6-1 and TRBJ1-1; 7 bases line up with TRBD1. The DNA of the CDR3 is TGTGCCAGCAGTTTAGGGGGCCGTATGAACACTGAAGCTTTCTTT. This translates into CASSLGGRMNTEAFF.